This T cell receptor beta chain came from a study of technical replicates of blood from four donors (dated by TCRdb to about 2017). CDR3 length: 16 amino acids, cysteine to phenylalanine. Only the CDR3 DNA stays, 48 bases, in frame from base 1. V was cut back by 1 base and J by 11 bases, leaving a gap of 23 bases between them. According to the germline V gene (reference sequence), CDR1 reads PRHDT and CDR2 reads FYEKMQ. In its sample, this clone comes out as medium-sized (0.01 to 0.1%). No cognate antigen has been identified for it. No base-level quality is on record; no much larger clone is a single base apart. Preparation of the library involved the immunoSEQ multiplex PCR assay. TCRdb took over this immuneACCESS table, retaining in-frame rearrangements with V and J assigned. Such tables are incomplete; in checked studies, under half of the missing clones stem from an unresolved V gene, and the remainder is unexplained. This sample has tens of thousands of clones in its table, and 90% to 95% of those were observed once. The biggest ten clones account for roughly 4.5% of the sample.

The rearrangement combines TRBV13 with TRBJ1-1; D gene: possibly TRBD1, on 5 matching bases. The sequence was collected from a human donor in good health. Some clones in this sample may be carry-over from other donors' samples. The sample taken for sequencing was PBMCs. The CDR3 in this case is CASSLEGEATGEEAFF. The sequence in DNA is TGTGCCAGCAGCTTAGAAGGAGAGGCAACGGGGGAGGAGGCTTTCTTT.